This record looks at one T cell receptor (beta chain) sequence and its context. Antigen: not known. The source of the sample is a study of beta chain features in type 1 diabetes. Notes on the study in general: Within the patient group, naive, central memory and Treg TCRB repertoires appeared more similar to each other than within healthy donors. Patients and controls would share equally any PCR tilt toward shorter templates. In every one of the four CD4+ subsets, TCRB CDR3s were moderately but significantly shorter in Type 1 diabetes patients.

Donors contributed one heparinised blood draw apiece, averaging about 100 mL. Markers CD45RO/CCR7/CD25/CD127/CD95/CD27 served to sort CD4+ naive, central memory, regulatory and stem cell-like memory cells. Isolated RNA was reverse transcribed in full, so expressed TCRB transcripts were sequenced. The protocol was immunoSEQ multiplex PCR, while the TCRdb copy is restricted to in-frame clones and leaves out a portion. The sample carries about 260,000 clones, around 24% recorded once. The receptor was derived from a woman in her 30s with type 1 diabetes. Sequencing was done on a sample of naive CD4+ T cells from blood.

The CDR3 is CASSSEAAEQFF. The DNA of the CDR3 is TGTGCCAGCAGCTCCGAAGCGGCTGAGCAGTTCTTC. This rearrangement joins TRBV11-2 to TRBJ2-1, with D perhaps matching TRBD2 (5 bases). Per germline, CDR1 SGHAT and CDR2 FQNNGV. The CDR3 is 12 amino acids. Trimming pared 4 bases from V and 9 bases from J, leaving 10 bases between.